This entry lists 22 T cell receptor beta chains sequenced from one sample in a study of blood T cell repertoires in COVID-19. The protocol was immunoSEQ multiplex PCR, while the TCRdb copy is restricted to in-frame clones and leaves out a portion. Of about 93,000 clones in the sample, roughly nine tenths were seen once. The sequenced sample was peripheral blood. These receptors all come from a man in his 60s with COVID-19, enrolled during active disease.

This clone came up once. The junction departs from the called germline gene at one end, perhaps through a read error. The chain recombines TRBV3-1 (or the pseudogene TRBV3-2) with TRBJ1-5; TRBD1 matches at 7 bases. The CDR3 has 14 amino acids. Germline lookup yields CDR1 LGHDT and CDR2 YNNKEL (reference sequence). CDR3 in amino acids: CASSQDRVHQPQHF. The CDR3 DNA is TGTGCCAGCAGTCAAGACAGGGTCCATCAGCCCCAGCATTTT.

This clone was detected a few times. V usage is TRBV5-1 and J usage is TRBJ2-3; TRBD1 might be the D (5 bases). V lost 2 bases and J 2 bases, leaving 9 bases between the germline ends. Per germline, CDR1 SGHRS and CDR2 YFSETQ. This CDR3 is 14 amino acids long. The CDR3 protein is CASSLGAFTDTQYF. In DNA, the CDR3 is TGCGCCAGCAGCTTAGGGGCTTTCACAGATACGCAGTATTTT.

V is TRBV6-2 or TRBV6-3 and J is TRBJ1-1, with 9 positions matching TRBD1. V was pared by 5 bases and J by 4 bases, with 8 bases of the junction left unmatched. Germline V gene lookup returns CDR1 MNHEY and CDR2 SVGEGT. This CDR3 contains 15 residues. This CDR3 is CASSLLQGAGTEAFF. The DNA of the CDR3 is TGTGCCAGCAGTCTTTTACAGGGGGCGGGCACTGAAGCTTTCTTT.

This chain uses TRBV19 with TRBJ1-2; 7 positions match TRBD1. Per the germline V gene, CDR1 is LNHDA and CDR2 is SQIVND (reference sequence). The J segment lost 4 bases and the V segment lost 6 bases, leaving 8 bases of the junction unmatched. CDR3 length: 14 residues. CDR3 protein: CASSPRGVGYGYTF. CDR3 nucleotide sequence: TGTGCCAGTAGCCCCAGGGGGGTAGGCTATGGCTACACCTTC.

CDR3: CASSPGTGGVTDTQYF. The CDR3 bases are TGTGCCAGCTCACCCGGGACAGGGGGTGTGACAGATACGCAGTATTTT. The chain couples TRBV18 to TRBJ2-3, with 11 nucleotides matching TRBD1. This CDR3 comprises 16 residues. Germline V gene lookup returns CDR1 KGHSH and CDR2 LQKENI. Losses at the gene ends were 3 bases for V and 3 bases for J; bases not matched to a gene: 5.

The chain joins TRBV2 to TRBJ2-3; D ambiguous. The germline gives CDR1 SNHLY, CDR2 FYNNEI. V was pared by 7 bases and J by 1 base, with 15 bases between. The CDR3 length is 15 residues. The CDR3 nucleotides read TGTGCCAGCATCTCTGATAGGAGAGGCACAGATACGCAGTATTTT. Translation: CASISDRRGTDTQYF.

The J gene is TRBJ2-1, the V gene TRBV4-1; tentative D call: TRBD1 (6 bases). The germline V and J ends were trimmed by 2 bases and 8 bases, with 19 bases remaining between them. Germline CDR1 reads MGHRA; CDR2 reads YSYEKL. The CDR3 covers 16 residues. This CDR3 reads CASSQLQGPSHDEQFF. CDR3 bases: TGCGCCAGCAGCCAACTACAGGGCCCCAGCCACGATGAGCAGTTCTTC.

The sample holds one count of this clone. The chain carries TRBV28 and TRBJ1-5; 8 bases are shared with TRBD1. The V gene end was trimmed by 4 bases and the J gene end by 5 bases; junction bases not matched to a gene: 7. The germline CDR1 and CDR2 sequences are MDHEN and SYDVKM. The CDR3 consists of 15 residues. This CDR3 is CASSSYRGGYQPQHF. CDR3 DNA: TGTGCCAGCAGTTCATACAGGGGGGGTTATCAGCCCCAGCATTTT.

V and J are TRBV30 and TRBJ2-1, with D unresolved. Germline V gives CDR1 GTSNPN, CDR2 SVGIG (reference sequence). The germline V and J ends were trimmed by 3 bases and 6 bases, with 9 bases remaining between them. This CDR3 is 12 amino acids long. CDR3 region: CAWRRSGNEQFF. The CDR3 DNA sequence: TGTGCCTGGAGACGATCGGGCAATGAGCAGTTCTTC.

The chain uses TRBV7-8 and TRBJ1-4, with a tentative D call TRBD1 (5 bases). This CDR3 has 15 residues. Per germline, CDR1 SGHVS and CDR2 FQNEAQ. V lost 4 bases and J 5 bases, leaving 14 bases between the germline ends. CDR3 in amino acids: CASSSYRNSNEKLFF. Here the CDR3 DNA reads TGTGCCAGCAGCTCCTACAGGAACTCCAATGAAAAACTGTTTTTT.

This clone was observed a handful of times. The chain recombines TRBV28 with TRBJ2-5, with TRBD1 as a possible D gene (5 bases). Germline V gene sequence: CDR1 MDHEN, CDR2 SYDVKM. V was shortened by 2 bases and J by 1 base, with 11 bases between the two germline ends. The CDR3 has 15 residues. The CDR3 reads CASSLQSQGQETQYF. DNA of the CDR3: TGTGCCAGCAGTTTACAGAGTCAGGGCCAAGAGACCCAGTACTTC.

The chain recombines TRBV24-1 with TRBJ2-1, with TRBD1 matching 7 bases. The V and J ends lost 7 bases and 3 bases, in that order; junction bases with no gene match: 2. This CDR3 has 13 residues. CDR1 and CDR2 (germline): KGHDR, SFDVKD. CDR3 protein: CATSGTDYNEQFF. The DNA of the CDR3 is TGTGCCACCAGCGGGACAGACTACAATGAGCAGTTCTTC.

J is TRBJ1-4 and V is TRBV28; unclear D gene. Trimming removed 2 bases at V and 8 bases at J, with 15 bases between. Germline V gives CDR1 MDHEN, CDR2 SYDVKM. The CDR3 contains 15 residues. CDR3 residues: CASSLASLFGEKLFF. CDR3 in DNA: TGTGCCAGCAGTTTAGCTAGTCTTTTTGGGGAAAAACTGTTTTTT.

V usage is TRBV20-1 and J usage is TRBJ2-1; 7 positions match TRBD1. With 3 bases clipped from V and 8 bases from J, the junction kept 7 bases outside the gene matches. CDR3 length equals 13 residues. CDR1 is DFQATT, CDR2 SNEGSKA, per germline (reference sequence). Written as DNA, the CDR3 is TGCAGTGCTAGTAGCCGACAGGGCTATGAGCAGTTCTTC. Protein sequence: CSASSRQGYEQFF.

This chain connects TRBV11-2 to TRBJ2-2; a weak D match, TRBD1 (6 bases). CDR3 length equals 15 residues. In germline, CDR1 is SGHAT, CDR2 FQNNGV. V was pared by 7 bases and J by 4 bases, with 16 bases between. The CDR3 here is CASIFLGGATGELFF. In DNA form, the CDR3 reads TGTGCCAGCATCTTCCTAGGGGGAGCCACCGGGGAGCTGTTTTTT.

The CDR3, as DNA: TGTGCCAGCAGCTTGGACAGGGCCTACGAGCAGTACTTC. This sequence encodes CASSLDRAYEQYF. This sequence joins TRBV7-2 and TRBJ2-7, with 8 bases matching TRBD1. Trimming took 3 bases from V and 2 from J; bases not matched to a gene: 0. Germline-derived CDR1 and CDR2 are SGHTA and FQGNSA. The CDR3 has 13 amino acids. Using reference TRBV7-2 and TRBJ2-7 for the parts outside the CDR3, the full variable domain is GAGVSQSPSNKVTEKGKDVELRCDPISGHTALYWYRQSLGQGLEFLIYFQGNSAPDKSGLPSDRFSAERTGGSVSTLTIQRTQQEDSAVYLCASSLDRAYEQYFGPGTRLTVT.

V usage is TRBV28 and J usage is TRBJ1-5, with D uncertain. Between the trimmed V and J ends, which lost 8 bases and 4 bases, there was a span of 15 bases. The CDR3 has 14 amino acids. The germline V gene has CDR1 MDHEN and CDR2 SYDVKM. The CDR3: CASSSADPNQPQHF. CDR3 nucleotides: TGTGCCAGCTCTTCCGCGGATCCGAATCAGCCCCAGCATTTT.

J is TRBJ1-4 and V is TRBV24-1; TRBD1 matches at 7 bases. In germline, CDR1 is KGHDR, CDR2 SFDVKD. J lost 4 bases, V lost 3 bases, and 4 bases had no gene match. The CDR3 contains 15 residues. The CDR3 DNA is TGTGCCACCAGTGATAAAGGGGGCGATAATGAAAAACTGTTTTTT. Its translation: CATSDKGGDNEKLFF.

In its sample, this clone was seen once. J is TRBJ1-3 and V is TRBV19, with D possibly being TRBD1 (6 bases). Per germline, CDR1 LNHDA and CDR2 SQIVND (reference sequence). The CDR3 extends over 16 amino acids. The germline V and J ends were trimmed by 6 bases and 0 bases, with 15 bases remaining between them. Here the CDR3 DNA reads TGTGCCAGTAGCATTTCCTACAGGGCCTCTGGAAACACCATATATTTT. Amino acids: CASSISYRASGNTIYF.

The chain uses TRBV30 and TRBJ1-1, with D perhaps matching TRBD1 (6 bases). Per the germline V gene, CDR1 is GTSNPN and CDR2 is SVGIG (reference sequence). The CDR3 loop spans 15 amino acids. The V gene lost 4 bases and the J gene lost 5 bases, with 20 bases spanning the gap. CDR3 in amino acids: CAWTPGLQGETEAFF. The CDR3 nucleotides are TGTGCCTGGACCCCCGGCTTACAGGGAGAAACTGAAGCTTTCTTT.

The chain links TRBV6-6 to TRBJ1-5, with 8 nucleotides matching TRBD1. The ends lost 6 bases at V and 2 bases at J; junction bases unmatched: 3. Germline lookup yields CDR1 MNHNY and CDR2 SVGAGI (reference sequence). The CDR3 runs 14 residues. The CDR3 reads CASSKTGGNQPQHF. The CDR3 DNA is TGTGCCAGCAGCAAGACAGGGGGCAATCAGCCCCAGCATTTT.

This clone was recorded only once. V and J are TRBV19 and TRBJ1-5, with TRBD1 identical over 7 bases. In germline, CDR1 is LNHDA, CDR2 SQIVND (reference sequence). V was pared by 10 bases and J by 9 bases, with 18 bases of the junction left unmatched. The CDR3 covers 15 residues. CDR3 in amino acids: CATQTGNLMEGPQHF. The DNA for the CDR3 is TGTGCCACCCAGACAGGGAATTTAATGGAGGGGCCCCAGCATTTT.